Each of the 5 T cell receptor beta chains below was sequenced from the same sample in a study of blood T cell repertoires in COVID-19. Generated by immunoSEQ multiplex PCR, the TCRdb table keeps only in-frame clones and is missing some. The sample lists 400,000 to 550,000 clones, nearly 90% occurring once. The sequenced sample consisted of PBMCs or T cells enriched from blood (not recorded which). The receptors stem from a woman aged 18-29 years with acute COVID-19.

In its sample, this clone was seen a few times. The chain employs TRBV6-6 and TRBJ2-1; D may be TRBD2 (6 bases). The CDR3 runs to 16 residues. V lost 7 bases, J lost 2 bases, and 18 bases lay in between. CDR1 and CDR2 from the germline V gene are MNHNY and SVGAGI (reference sequence). The CDR3: CASIHRERVPYNEQFF. As DNA, the CDR3 is TGTGCCAGCATTCATAGAGAGCGGGTTCCCTACAATGAGCAGTTCTTC.

The rearrangement uses TRBV28 and TRBJ1-1; 7 bases map to TRBD1. Germline V CDR1 and CDR2: MDHEN, SYDVKM. V shed 2 bases and J 7 bases; nucleotides not matched to a gene: 7. There are 14 residues in the CDR3. CDR3 nucleotide sequence: TGTGCCAGCAGTTTACCGACAGGGTACAATGAAGCTTTCTTT. Protein sequence: CASSLPTGYNEAFF. The full variable domain, with the rest looked up from reference TRBV28 and TRBJ1-1, is DVKVTQSSRYLVKRTGEKVFLECVQDMDHENMFWYRQDPGLGLRLIYFSYDVKMKEKGDIPEGYSVSREKKERFSLILESASTNQTSMYLCASSLPTGYNEAFFGQGTRLTVV.

The V call is TRBV19, the J call TRBJ2-5, with TRBD2 matching 8 bases. After removal of 5 bases from V and 0 bases from J, the junction contained 11 bases not matched to a gene. The CDR3 totals 17 residues. Germline V lookup: CDR1 LNHDA, CDR2 SQIVND (reference sequence). The CDR3 coding sequence is TGTGCCAGTAGTTGGTCCCTAGCGGGCGAGTACCAAGAGACCCAGTACTTC. It translates to CASSWSLAGEYQETQYF.

This clone was observed a single time. This chain links TRBV27 with TRBJ2-3; a possible D gene is TRBD2 (6 bases). Germline V lookup: CDR1 MNHEY, CDR2 SMNVEV (reference sequence). This CDR3 comprises 15 residues. Trimming removed 2 bases at V and 1 base at J, with 10 bases between. Here the CDR3 DNA reads TGTGCCAGCAGTTTAAAACGGGAGCGCACAGATACGCAGTATTTT. It translates to CASSLKRERTDTQYF.

CDR3 sequence reads: CASSEDPRGNYGYTF. CDR3 DNA: TGTGCCAGCAGTGAAGACCCCCGAGGGAACTATGGCTACACCTTC. V is TRBV6-1 and J is TRBJ1-2; D is unresolved. The germline V gene has CDR1 MNHNS and CDR2 SASEGT. Trimming shortened V by 1 base and J by 2 bases, and 11 bases separated the two germline ends. This CDR3 contains 15 residues.